The T cell receptor (beta chain) described here comes from a study of tumor-infiltrating lymphocytes in primary liver carcinoma. Study findings and constraints: Top clones occupying all five tumor regions numbered only about 7-25%.

Making TCR beta cDNA involved roughly 0.55 ug total RNA and a constant-region primer. Libraries covering TCR beta were generated through three nested multiplex PCR rounds (using a slightly modified ARM-PCR). In the first two PCR rounds, TRBV1-TRBV30 forward primers were paired with a C-beta reverse primer, and each round lasted roughly 9 cycles. TCRdb itself ran the multiplex PCR reads through MiXCR, one entry per CDR3 protein. This table holds around 54,000 distinct CDR3 sequences, over 65% found once. It was from 20-30 mg of unsorted bulk tissue that RNA and DNA were co-extracted. Notes on this clonotype: No antigen is known for it. A junction boundary mismatches the germline segment, possibly from a read error.

The CDR3 spans 14 residues. In germline, CDR1 is SGHAT, CDR2 FQNNGV. This sequence joins TRBV11-2 and TRBJ1-2, with D possibly TRBD1 on 5 matching bases. This TCR derives from a man aged 40-49 years with primary liver carcinoma and hepatitis B virus infection. The sequencing sample was made of liver tumor tissue from sampling region 2. Subset in this sample: tumor region T2, inferior pole. The CDR3 DNA is TGTGCCAGCAGAGAGGGGCACACCACCTATGGTTACACCTTC. It is translated as CASREGHTTYGYTF. Full variable domain (remainder filled in from reference TRBV11-2 and TRBJ1-2): EAGVAQSPRYKIIEKRQSVAFWCNPISGHATLYWYQQILGQGPKLLIQFQNNGVVDDSQLPKDRFSAERLKGVDSTLKIQPAKLEDSAVYLCASREGHTTYGYTFGSGTRLTVV.